This T cell receptor beta chain was profiled in a study of T cell responses to AZD1222 COVID-19 vaccine. General study findings and limits: Nearly half of the spike-specific TCRs reportedly recognize variant regions that carry no mutations. In a largely white British group with more females than males, clonal diversity was possibly underestimated.

Assay: immunoSEQ multiplex PCR; the TCRdb copy retains only in-frame clones and omits some. The repertoire holds about 180,000 clones, 75% to 90% seen once, with roughly 4% in the top ten. Points on this clone: What it binds is unknown.

Germline V gene data show CDR1 as SGHNT and CDR2 as YENEEA. This CDR3 region has 17 residues. With 4 bases removed from V and 1 base from J, the gap between germline ends came to 20 bases. The source is an adult who received the MenACWY meningococcal vaccine as a control. Sequences were derived from peripheral blood, sampled 28 days after the second dose of the MenACWY control vaccine. This rearrangement joins TRBV11-3 to TRBJ2-7; D is undetermined. CDR3 in amino acids: CASSSRIWSEPSYEQYF. The CDR3 DNA sequence: TGTGCCAGCAGCTCTCGAATATGGTCAGAGCCATCCTACGAGCAGTACTTC. The full variable domain, its missing parts supplied by reference TRBV11-3 and TRBJ2-7, is EAGVVQSPRYKIIEKKQPVAFWCNPISGHNTLYWYLQNLGQGPELLIRYENEEAVDDSQLPKDRFSAERLKGVDSTLKIQPAELGDSAVYLCASSSRIWSEPSYEQYFGPGTRLTVT.